One sample yielded the 14 T cell receptor beta chains listed below, sequenced in a study of early T cells in non-severe SARS-CoV-2 infection (dated by TCRdb to the early 2020s). Receptors were amplified or captured by 5' RACE. Sequencing took place on a NextSeq 500. Through fastp at Q25 and MiXCR, TCRdb rebuilt clones from the public reads, retaining in-frame beta chains. Every distinct CDR3 protein forms one entry, paired with its most common genes and DNA. Within this sample are around 81,000 distinct CDR3 sequences, with around 15% of them counted one time only. 10% to 11% of the sample lies in the top ten. The sequenced sample consisted of whole blood. All receptors come from an adult who was a healthcare worker with PCR-confirmed SARS-CoV-2 infection or an uninfected control (not recorded which).

This clonotype was seen a few times. The chain combines TRBV5-1 with TRBJ1-1; 11 bases map to TRBD1. This CDR3 spans 16 amino acids. The germline V gene encodes CDR1 SGHRS and CDR2 YFSETQ. J gave up 0 bases and V 5 bases, and 6 bases lay outside the gene matches. The CDR3 DNA follows: TGCGCCAGCAGTGGGACAGGGGGTCCCATGAACACTGAAGCTTTCTTT. This sequence encodes CASSGTGGPMNTEAFF. Combining the CDR3 with reference TRBV5-1 and TRBJ1-1 gives the whole variable domain KAGVTQTPRYLIKTRGQQVTLSCSPISGHRSVSWYQQTPGQGLQFLFEYFSETQRNKGNFPGRFSGRQFSNSRSEMNVSTLELGDSALYLCASSGTGGPMNTEAFFGQGTRLTVV.

V usage is TRBV5-1 and J usage is TRBJ1-4; TRBD1 matches 7 bases. The CDR3 extends over 15 amino acids. Germline V lookup: CDR1 SGHRS, CDR2 YFSETQ. V lost 3 bases, J lost 0 bases, and 2 bases stayed unmatched. The CDR3 bases are TGCGCCAGCAGCTGGGACAGCGCAACTAATGAAAAACTGTTTTTT. It specifies CASSWDSATNEKLFF. The entire variable domain, with the rest obtained from reference TRBV5-1 and TRBJ1-4, is as follows: KAGVTQTPRYLIKTRGQQVTLSCSPISGHRSVSWYQQTPGQGLQFLFEYFSETQRNKGNFPGRFSGRQFSNSRSEMNVSTLELGDSALYLCASSWDSATNEKLFFGSGTQLSVL.

This clonotype was recorded a few times. The junction departs from germline at one end; a sequencing error may be responsible. The V gene is TRBV5-4, the J gene TRBJ1-1; D might be TRBD1 (6 bases). This CDR3 has 14 amino acids. Germline lookup yields CDR1 SGHNT and CDR2 YYREEE (reference sequence). The CDR3 here is CVSSLADRKIEAFF. CDR3 in DNA: TGTGTCAGCAGCTTGGCGGACAGAAAGATTGAAGCTTTCTTT.

This chain connects TRBV6-6 to TRBJ1-5; 8 positions agree with TRBD1. Germline V gene lookup returns CDR1 MNHNY and CDR2 SVGAGI (reference sequence). J lost 1 base, V lost 5 bases, and 7 bases had no gene match. This CDR3 has 16 amino acids. CDR3 amino acids: CASSDLDRVSNQPQHF. As DNA, the CDR3 is TGTGCCAGCAGTGACCTGGACAGGGTAAGCAATCAGCCCCAGCATTTT.

This rearrangement joins TRBV7-2 to TRBJ1-4; the D gene is possibly TRBD1 (6 bases). V was pared by 5 bases and J by 3 bases, with 13 bases between. The CDR3 covers 15 residues. Germline V gene data show CDR1 as SGHTA and CDR2 as FQGNSA. The chain's CDR3 is CASSLIGGANEKLFF. CDR3 DNA sequence: TGTGCCAGCAGCCTGATAGGGGGAGCTAATGAAAAACTGTTTTTT.

In this sample, this clonotype turned up many times. The V and J genes are TRBV6-5 and TRBJ2-7; 8 bases map to TRBD1. The V segment lost 8 bases and the J segment 0 bases; nucleotides outside the gene matches: 9. The CDR3 has 15 residues. CDR1 is MNHEY and CDR2 is SVGAGI in the germline V gene. CDR3 region: CASRDGQGASYEQYF. The CDR3 DNA reads TGTGCCAGCCGGGACGGACAGGGTGCCTCCTACGAGCAGTACTTC.

This clonotype was recorded a few times. The chain carries TRBV15 and TRBJ2-1; TRBD2 matches at 8 bases. The germline CDR1 and CDR2 sequences are LNHNV and YYDKDF (reference sequence). J lost 8 bases, V lost 8 bases, and 8 bases had no gene match. The CDR3 is 13 residues long. The CDR3 coding sequence is TGTGCCACCGGGGTCCGGGGGGGCCATGAGCAGTTCTTC. Translated: CATGVRGGHEQFF.

The chain is built from TRBV7-9 and TRBJ1-1, with no clear D. Germline V gives CDR1 SEHNR, CDR2 FQNEAQ (reference sequence). The germline V and J ends were trimmed by 7 bases and 0 bases, with 12 bases remaining between them. The CDR3 extends over 14 amino acids. The CDR3 spells CASTGDGMNTEAFF. The CDR3 nucleotides are TGTGCCAGCACCGGCGACGGGATGAACACTGAAGCTTTCTTT. The complete variable domain, with remaining parts taken from reference TRBV7-9 and TRBJ1-1, reads DTGVSQNPRHKITKRGQNVTFRCDPISEHNRLYWYRQTLGQGPEFLTYFQNEAQLEKSRLLSDRFSAERPKGSFSTLEIQRTEQGDSAMYLCASTGDGMNTEAFFGQGTRLTVV.

The chain employs TRBV6-1 and TRBJ1-2, with D tentatively TRBD1 (6 bases). CDR3 size: 13 residues. Per the germline V gene, CDR1 is MNHNS and CDR2 is SASEGT. Trimming stripped 6 bases from V and 3 bases from J, with 11 bases between. The DNA for the CDR3 is TGTGCCAGCAGACAGAGACAGGACTATGGCTACACCTTC. This codes for CASRQRQDYGYTF.

There are a few counts of this clonotype. This CDR3 reads CASSPGLAIKGHEQFF. Here the CDR3 DNA reads TGTGCCAGCAGCCCGGGACTAGCGATTAAGGGCCATGAGCAGTTCTTC. V is TRBV7-8 and J is TRBJ2-1; TRBD2 aligns across 10 bases. Germline V gene sequence: CDR1 SGHVS, CDR2 FQNEAQ. The CDR3 sequence is 16 residues long. The junction had 12 bases not matched to a gene; V was cut back by 5 bases and J by 8 bases.

V gene TRBV10-3 combines with J gene TRBJ1-1; D unresolved. The germline gives CDR1 ENHRY, CDR2 SYGVKD. Trimming took 10 bases from V and 4 from J, leaving 16 bases between them. This CDR3 has 13 residues. CDR3 region: CATRFGEGTEAFF. The CDR3 coding sequence is TGTGCCACCCGATTTGGTGAGGGCACTGAAGCTTTCTTT.

This sequence joins TRBV29-1 and TRBJ2-2; 7 bases are shared with TRBD1. Germline CDR1 and CDR2: SQVTM and ANQGSEA. The ends lost 0 bases at V and 0 bases at J; junction bases unmatched: 7. The CDR3 sequence is 17 residues long. The CDR3 sequence is CSVEEGQVATNTGELFF. The DNA of the CDR3 is TGCAGCGTTGAAGAAGGACAGGTCGCGACGAACACCGGGGAGCTGTTTTTT.

This clonotype has a count of ten or more. The rearrangement joins TRBV20-1 to TRBJ2-4; 9 bases map to TRBD1. This CDR3 has 14 amino acids. The germline CDR1 and CDR2 sequences are DFQATT and SNEGSKA (reference sequence). Unmatched junction bases numbered 3, after V lost 4 bases and J lost 2 bases. The CDR3 nucleotides read TGCAGTGCTAAACAGGGGGCCACCAAAAACATTCAGTACTTC. Encoded protein: CSAKQGATKNIQYF.

This clonotype was picked up a small number of times. The CDR3 DNA reads TGTGCCAGCAGTCGTCCCGTGGGTGAAGCTTTCTTT. Its translation is CASSRPVGEAFF. The chain has TRBV28 and TRBJ1-1; D not certain. From germline, CDR1 is MDHEN and CDR2 SYDVKM. This CDR3 is 12 amino acids long. The germline V and J ends were trimmed by 5 bases and 7 bases, with 11 bases remaining between them.